These T cell receptor beta chains were read from a single sample in a study of response to subunit inactivated influenza vaccine. TCRdb itself ran the RT-PCR reads through MiXCR, one entry per CDR3 protein. The repertoire includes just over 300,000 distinct CDR3 sequences, about a fifth of them detected once, and around 9.6% sits in the top ten. The sequences come from PBMCs from blood, collected around 22 months after vaccination. The receptors shown here come from a man between 50 and 69 years old who received an inactivated influenza vaccine. Both conserved end residues are part of each CDR3. Fields, in order: clone size, D gene, V gene, J gene, CDR3 protein, CDR3 DNA. D genes are given only for firm matches. Rows give clone size only sometimes, using once, few, many, or a class for an expanded clone.

.	.	TRBV18	TRBJ1-3	CASSPRRAANSGNTIYF	TGTGCCAGCTCACCACGTCGGGCGGCCAACTCTGGAAACACCATATATTTT
few	TRBD2	TRBV4-2	TRBJ2-1	CASSQDLFALAGGYEQFF	TGTGCCAGCAGCCAAGATCTTTTTGCGCTAGCGGGGGGCTATGAGCAGTTCTTC
.	.	TRBV5-6	TRBJ1-2	CASSLEGSGYTF	TGTGCCAGCAGCTTGGAAGGTTCCGGCTACACCTTC
.	.	TRBV9	TRBJ2-1	CASSPVPPPHRHITYNEQFF	TGTGCCAGCAGCCCCGTACCCCCCCCCCACAGGCATATTACCTACAATGAGCAGTTCTTC
.	.	TRBV3-1	TRBJ2-5	CASSWDRETQYF	TGTGCCAGCAGCTGGGATAGGGAGACCCAGTACTTC
.	TRBD1	TRBV4-1	TRBJ1-2	CASSQPPTGGSHGYTF	TGCGCCAGCAGCCAACCGCCGACAGGGGGAAGTCATGGCTACACCTTC
few	.	TRBV9	TRBJ1-3	CASSVGISGNTIYF	TGTGCCAGCAGCGTTGGGATCTCTGGAAACACCATATATTTT
.	TRBD1	TRBV6-1	TRBJ1-2	CASSETGGRRGYTF	TGTGCCAGCAGTGAAACAGGGGGCAGGCGGGGCTACACCTTC
.	.	TRBV7-6	TRBJ2-2	CASSLVYWDGELFF	TGTGCCAGCAGCTTAGTTTACTGGGACGGGGAGCTGTTTTTT
few	.	TRBV5-6	TRBJ1-2	CASSLGASGGYTF	TGTGCCAGCAGCTTAGGAGCCTCGGGTGGCTACACCTTC
.	.	TRBV4-2	TRBJ1-4	CASSQPGHLNEKLFF	TGTGCCAGCAGCCAACCCGGACACCTTAATGAAAAACTGTTTTTT
few	.	TRBV2	TRBJ2-3	CASSEAGGSSTDTQYF	TGTGCCAGCAGTGAAGCCGGGGGCAGCTCCACAGATACGCAGTATTTT
.	.	TRBV5-5	TRBJ2-6	CASDYMGANILTF	TGTGCCAGCGACTATATGGGCGCCAACATCCTGACTTTC
few	TRBD1	TRBV7-9	TRBJ1-4	CASRETGGLGTNEKLFF	TGTGCCAGCAGGGAGACAGGGGGCCTCGGGACTAATGAAAAACTGTTTTTT
few	.	TRBV27	TRBJ1-1	CASTPLGGTNTEAFF	TGTGCCAGCACTCCCTTAGGCGGTACGAACACTGAAGCTTTCTTT
.	TRBD1	TRBV7-9	TRBJ1-2	CANSRQGTMGYTF	TGTGCCAACAGTCGACAGGGCACAATGGGCTACACCTTC
few	TRBD1	TRBV6-1	TRBJ2-7	CASTRGTGGHNEQYF	TGTGCCAGCACCAGGGGGACAGGGGGTCACAACGAGCAGTACTTC
.	.	TRBV6-1	TRBJ1-4	CASSQSTGLGNEKLFF	TGTGCCAGCAGCCAATCAACAGGTTTGGGCAATGAAAAACTGTTTTTT
many	.	TRBV28	TRBJ2-5	CASSQETQYF	TGTGCCAGCAGCCAAGAGACCCAGTACTTC
few	TRBD1	TRBV24-1	TRBJ2-1	CATSDVGQGYKAEQFF	TGTGCCACCAGTGATGTCGGACAGGGGTACAAAGCTGAGCAGTTCTTC
few	TRBD1	TRBV2	TRBJ1-2	CARGTGANYGYTF	TGTGCCAGAGGGACAGGGGCTAACTATGGCTACACCTTC
.	.	TRBV5-1	TRBJ1-4	CASSLSGATNEELFF	TGCGCCAGCAGCCTCTCGGGGGCAACTAATGAAGAACTGTTTTTT
.	.	TRBV6-5	TRBJ1-2	CASSYWADTRYYGYTF	TGTGCCAGCAGTTACTGGGCGGATACCCGATACTATGGCTACACCTTC
many	.	TRBV20-1	TRBJ1-2	CSARGGQLNYGYTF	TGCAGTGCTAGAGGCGGGCAATTGAACTATGGCTACACCTTC
many	.	TRBV12-3/TRBV12-4	TRBJ2-2	CASSFFPELFF	TGTGCCAGCAGTTTCTTCCCAGAGCTGTTTTTT
.	TRBD1	TRBV12-3/TRBV12-4	TRBJ2-7	CASRKGTGTQYEQYF	TGTGCCAGCAGAAAAGGGACAGGGACACAGTACGAGCAGTACTTC
few	.	TRBV7-2	TRBJ1-4	CASSLTGLREKLFF	TGTGCCAGCAGCTTGACAGGCTTAAGAGAAAAACTGTTTTTT
.	.	TRBV20-1	TRBJ2-3	CSAPGPGSDTQYF	TGCAGTGCTCCCGGCCCAGGTTCAGATACGCAGTATTTT